Sequencing of this T cell receptor beta chain was carried out in a study of cytomegalovirus exposure and HLA in healthy donors. The germline V and J ends were trimmed by 1 base and 4 bases, with 19 bases remaining between them. CDR3 size: 17 residues. CDR1 and CDR2 (germline): SGHVS, FQNEAQ. Study-wide points: Researchers left out some V segments, among them TRBV6-2 and TRBV6-3, as indistinguishable. In a later analysis, specific HLA alleles were associated with 15,000 to 20,000 TCR beta sequences at a 0.05 false discovery rate. For TCR beta chains, V- and J-gene trimming was later linked to a missense DCLRE1C variant. According to a later analysis, most TCR beta chains associated with CMV appeared HLA-restricted.

Use of 60 Vbeta and 13 Jbeta primers characterized the PCR. Assay used: immunoSEQ multiplex PCR; TCRdb lists only in-frame clones, some missing. Of roughly 100,000 clones listed, around three quarters are singletons. This clone was counted between two and nine times. Its antigen is unknown. The sequenced sample was PBMCs. The sequence was collected from a man aged 50 or older in good health and CMV-seropositive. The chain combines TRBV7-8 with TRBJ1-2; D gene uncertain. CDR3 sequence: CASSLGNSEVSSYGYTF. The CDR3 coding sequence is TGTGCCAGCAGCTTAGGGAATAGCGAAGTGTCTTCCTATGGCTACACCTTC.